This TCR beta chain was captured by sequencing in a study of beta chain features in type 1 diabetes. In the study overall: There were 95 million to 110 million sorted cells examined across all samples.

Worth noting for this clone: The antigen remains unidentified.

Study outcomes and limitations: All four CD4+ subsets from Type 1 diabetes patients carried moderately but significantly shorter TCRB CDR3s. More deletions and fewer insertions at VDJ junctions were found in patients with type 1 diabetes.

Every isolated RNA sample was fully reverse transcribed, so sequencing captured expressed TCRB transcripts. Reads from naive, central memory and regulatory T cell samples averaged roughly 3.6 million. Measured with immunoSEQ multiplex PCR; TCRdb has only the in-frame clones, and not every one. The table includes roughly 150,000 clones, about 9% detected once. Trimming took 3 bases from V and 6 from J, leaving 8 bases between them. Germline V CDR1 and CDR2: SGDLS, YYNGEE. The length of the CDR3 is 12 residues. The authors took one heparinised blood draw, averaging approximately 120 mL, from each donor.

Material: central memory CD4+ T cells from blood. The V gene is TRBV9, the J gene TRBJ2-3; D remains unclear. The receptor was derived from a young woman with type 1 diabetes. This CDR3 reads CASSAHGDTQYF. In nucleotides, the CDR3 is TGTGCCAGCAGCGCCCACGGGGATACGCAGTATTTT. Together with reference TRBV9 and TRBJ2-3, the CDR3 gives the full variable domain: DSGVTQTPKHLITATGQRVTLRCSPRSGDLSVYWYQQSLDQGLQFLIQYYNGEERAKGNILERFSAQQFPDLHSELNLSSLELGDSALYFCASSAHGDTQYFGPGTRLTVL.